This T cell receptor beta chain was observed in a study of vaccination effects on CD4 cells after COVID-19. Whole-study context: Participants completed two doses of the BNT162b2 or mRNA-1273 vaccine.

TCRdb's copy holds only in-frame clones and misses some; the assay was immunoSEQ multiplex PCR. The sample records approximately 82,000 clones, about 74% being singletons. ViraFEST expansion of antigen-specific CD4+ T cells with viral peptide pools preceded sequencing. CD4+ T cell isolation took place after 10 days of culture. It was on days 3 and 7 that half the medium was replaced with IL-2 medium. General study findings and limits: The study found marked clonal contraction of infection- and vaccine-induced clones late after vaccination.

Points on this clone: The antigen is not known.

Sequencing used CD4+ T cells from PBMCs cultured with HCoV-229E spike peptides, obtained before COVID-19 vaccination. This clonotype was obtained from a human donor who received a COVID-19 vaccine.

CDR3: CASIGGARGYTF. The CDR3 region has the DNA TGTGCCAGCATCGGGGGGGCCCGTGGCTACACCTTC. The chain uses TRBV6-5 and TRBJ1-2; weak D call: TRBD1 (6 bases). The germline gives CDR1 MNHEY, CDR2 SVGAGI. The CDR3 totals 12 residues. The V end lost 7 bases, the J end lost 7 bases, and 13 bases lay between the germline ends.